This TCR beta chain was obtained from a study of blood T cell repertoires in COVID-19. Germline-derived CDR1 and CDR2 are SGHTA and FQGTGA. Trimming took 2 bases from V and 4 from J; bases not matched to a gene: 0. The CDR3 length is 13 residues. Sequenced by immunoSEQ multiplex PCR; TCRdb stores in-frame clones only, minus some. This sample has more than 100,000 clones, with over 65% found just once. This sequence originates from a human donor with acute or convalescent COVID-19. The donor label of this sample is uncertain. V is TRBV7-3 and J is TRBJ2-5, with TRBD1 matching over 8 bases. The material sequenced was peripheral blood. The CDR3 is CASSLQGAETQYF. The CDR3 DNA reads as TGTGCCAGCAGCTTACAGGGGGCAGAGACCCAGTACTTC.